Described below is a single T cell receptor beta chain sequence and its context. The sample holds a few counts of this clone. This clone's antigen is unknown. No qualities accompany the bases; no much larger clone lies one base away. Other DNA sequences in this sample translate to the same CDR3. Library creation used the immunoSEQ multiplex PCR assay. For the multiplex PCR, a mixture combining 60 forward primers for TCR Vbeta segments and 13 reverse primers for TCR Jbeta segments was used. A multiplex PCR assay on genomic DNA amplified the CDR3 region of rearranged TCR beta genes. The amplified TCR beta libraries were sequenced on the Illumina HiSeq System as 87-base-pair reads. Turning to the authors' computational methods: In a later analysis, roughly 80 million unique TCR beta chains were counted across the 500 to 850 repertoires, and roughly 11 million of these chains were shared by at least two donors. A nearest-neighbor algorithm error-corrected the raw reads and collapsed the reads into unique sequences, merging closely related sequences to remove PCR and sequencing errors. V, D and J gene segments were assigned by aligning CDR3 sequences to IMGT reference sequences. Each retained sequence needed at least a six-nucleotide match to both a V gene segment and a J gene segment. Rearrangements were classified as productive when the CDR3 lacked stop codons and remained in frame with V and J, and all other rearrangements were classified as non-productive. Following IMGT convention, CDR3 was defined as the stretch from the second conserved V-encoded cysteine to the conserved J-encoded phenylalanine. Sequences without an unambiguous match to a single V gene segment were excluded from the earlier analysis of approximately 600 of the donors. In an earlier analysis of a few hundred of the donors, V segments were called functional above 56.7% productive rearrangements and were called segregating when the between-donor standard deviation exceeded 5%. A statistical classification framework was built to diagnose cytomegalovirus status from the catalog of TCR beta chain sequences. A later analysis assigned V and J genes by comparing TCR nucleotide sequences with IMGT/GENE-DB human TR gene sequences. In a later analysis, CDR3 sequences and most-parsimonious VDJ recombination scenarios were assigned using the TCRdist pipeline. A later analysis defined each TCR beta chain by its CDR3 amino acid sequence plus V-gene family, and excluded reads lacking a unique V-gene family. To address suspected cross-contamination and a sequencing artifact, a later analysis removed around 590 highly shared, low-generation-probability nucleotide sequences. For each public chain, a later analysis derived a clonal expansion index from normalized ranks of inferred template counts within each repertoire. In a later analysis, generation probabilities were computed with a VDJ recombination model fitted to out-of-frame rearrangements, and the resulting probabilities were checked against IGoR. A later analysis scored TCR-TCR, TCR-HLA and TCR-CMV co-occurrence with hypergeometric tests, applying a repertoire-size bias correction to TCR pairs. In a later analysis, false discovery rates were estimated by permuting HLA or CMV assignments 20 times. In a later analysis, co-occurring TCRs were grouped with DBSCAN, and TCRdist sequence similarity was added when clustering was performed within HLA-allele-positive subsets. Repertoires with fewer than 30,000 or more than 120,000 public chains, plus five repertoires with anomalous nucleotide sharing, were excluded from co-occurrence clustering. What TCRdb holds here is the immuneACCESS table cut down to in-frame rearrangements. Part of the clones is not present; checked against another copy, under half of the missing clones reflect an unresolved V gene, and the others are unexplained. The DNA gave D and trimming, while V, J and clone size come from that table. This sample gives about 130,000 clones in total; 80% of them show up just once. Around 10% of the sample goes to the ten largest clones.

V loses 0 bases, J loses 8 bases, and the germline ends lie 9 bases apart. CDR1 and CDR2, looked up from the germline V gene, are SGDLS and YYNGEE. Inclusive of the bounding cysteine and phenylalanine, the CDR3 is 14 residues long. Only the CDR3 DNA is retained, 42 bases long and in frame from the first base. The cohort consisted of fewer than 700 healthy bone marrow donors. At the time of sampling, all cohort members were nominally healthy, though unrecorded immune exposures were likely present. The donor tested CMV seropositive, placing the donor among the approximately 310 seropositive members of the cohort. A peripheral blood sample was provided by each donor, and peripheral blood mononuclear cells were used for TCR beta sequencing. Genomic DNA was extracted from the blood cell samples with the Qiagen DNeasy Blood Extraction Kit. This record comes from a study of cytomegalovirus exposure and HLA in healthy donors (dated by TCRdb to 2015 to 2018). General notes on the study: In an earlier analysis of approximately 640 of the donors, approximately 260 Gb of sequence data and 120 million or so unique TCR beta sequences from 150 million to 200 million T cells were reported. An early release covering approximately 600 HLA-typed donors comprised approximately 300 gigabases of sequencing data and approximately 85 million unique TCR sequences. Of the roughly 430 genotyped donors, 65% to 90% fell in the genetic ancestry cluster associated with self-reported Caucasian donors. The study aimed to test whether cataloging public T cell receptors could reveal signatures of past pathogen exposure. The study used immunosequencing to profile the T cell repertoires of 666 subjects and linked those repertoires to cytomegalovirus serostatus. A separate validation cohort of approximately 120 different subjects was used in addition to the approximately 640-subject first cohort. To predict cytomegalovirus infection status, the study brought together high-throughput TCR immunosequencing, statistical association of individual TCRs with disease status, and machine learning. To study patterns of TCR occurrence, a later analysis re-analyzed previously published TCR beta repertoires from under 750 donors and added high-resolution HLA genotyping. In the later analysis, no new phenotypic data were used to find candidate immune exposures; instead, reliance was placed on TCR beta sequences and their occurrence across donors. An earlier analysis of 587 of the donors applied high-throughput TCR beta sequencing to assess whether each TCR beta V gene segment acted as functional or pseudogenic. Donor age, sex, ethnicity and CMV serostatus were compiled together with the repertoire data. In a later genetic analysis, genome-wide SNP genotypes for about 65% of the roughly 670 donors were used, and that subset was treated as a discovery cohort. All discovery cohort repertoires had been generated using a single sequencing platform. HLA typing covered class I and class II loci at four-digit resolution. The number of donors typed differed by locus, with roughly 629-640 for A, B, C, DRB1 and DQB1, approximately 500 for DQA1, approximately 570 for DPA1, and around 430 for DPB1. Roughly 5 DR-DQ haplotypes were handled as single units for association and clustering because linkage in the cohort was strong. Across approximately 400 genotyped donors of the cohort, an average of roughly 200,000 unique TCR beta nucleotide sequences per donor were sequenced, and around 20% of those sequences were non-productive.

General findings and caveats noted by the study authors: Most TCR sequences were seen in very few donors, while some public TCRs were found in many individuals. A later analysis found that most CMV-associated TCR beta chains appeared HLA-restricted, with HLA associations seemingly driven largely by CMV exposure. Assigning TCR associations to individual alleles was difficult when HLA alleles, especially DR and DQ, strongly co-occurred. Immune exposure information for the cohort was limited to CMV serostatus. This cohort had only TCR beta chains sequenced, and the lack of alpha or paired-chain data limited which features could be detected. Correlated functional status among segregating V segments might reflect linkage disequilibrium, but an unknown experimental factor could not be ruled out. The earlier analysis of approximately 540 of the donors excluded about 16 rarely observed V segments, including chromosome 9 orphons, because counts were too low. A group of highly shared sequence variants was considered likely to be a technical artifact of the sequencing pipeline. A further reported finding was that TCR beta sequences accurately predicted the HLA-A and HLA-B alleles for most subjects in the first cohort. According to the authors, the approach could potentially be generalized to other disease states and immunological phenotypes. In a later analysis, HLA-associated TCR beta chains were found to be more clonally expanded and to have lower generation probabilities than equally common non-associated chains. The study gave a list of under 200 TCR beta chains associated with cytomegalovirus. In an earlier analysis of about 540 of the donors, most TCR beta V segments were observed in productive rearrangements about 87% or about 30% of the time, broadly matching IMGT annotations. In a later analysis, several top co-occurrence clusters were reported to appear linked to parvovirus B19, influenza, CMV and Epstein-Barr virus. HLA typing was unavailable for some donors at each locus, so association tests used only the typed subset. Presence/absence analyses assumed roughly uniform sequencing depth across donors, an assumption that may not hold. Specific HLA alleles were associated with 16,951 TCR beta sequences at a false discovery rate of 0.05 in a later analysis. An association between a missense DCLRE1C variant and V-gene and J-gene trimming of TCR beta chains was found in a later genetic analysis and replicated in an independent cohort. A few of the identified cytomegalovirus-associated TCR beta chains were confirmed in vitro to be specific for cytomegalovirus antigens. The 87-base-pair reads could not distinguish some IMGT-functional V segments, including TRBV6-2 and TRBV6-3, so those segments were excluded. Compared with the roughly 720-donor mean, donors in an Asian-associated ancestry cluster had fewer N-insertions in productive TCRs, according to a later genetic analysis. In a later analysis, the rate of TCR association differed among HLA loci, with DRB1 alleles having the most associated TCRs and HLA-C alleles having the fewest. Cytomegalovirus status was reported to be diagnosed by the classifier with high specificity and sensitivity in both the original and validation cohorts.

The sequencing sample was made of PBMCs. The chain couples TRBV9 to TRBJ1-6, and perhaps TRBD1 as D gene, on 6 matching bases. The clonotype comes from a young man in good health and CMV-seropositive. The CDR3 in this case is CASSVEGGDSPLHF. The nucleotides read TGTGCCAGCAGCGTAGAAGGGGGGGATTCACCCCTCCACTTT.